Detailed here is one T cell receptor (beta chain). Its antigen is unknown. These data come from a study of blood T cells in healthy people across ages. Sample-barcoded 5' priming and a J-beta primer mix drove a second PCR of roughly 7 to 11 cycles. Each CDR3 protein gets one entry after TCRdb re-called the 5' RACE reads with MiXCR. Among 550,000 to 800,000 distinct CDR3 sequences listed, roughly 32% were seen once. Findings and caveats of the study: Significant beta diversity loss was already apparent by age about 42, declining roughly linearly. From one million sequenced T cells, diversity estimates were lower bounds. With naive T cell percentage, TCR beta diversity showed a strong correlation.

Sequencing input: blood. The sequence came from a woman of 80 years or more in good health.

As DNA, the CDR3 is TGTGCCAGCGCCCCTCACGCGAACACCGGGGAGCTGTTTTTT. Its translation: CASAPHANTGELFF. V usage is TRBV9 and J usage is TRBJ2-2, with D unclear. Trimming took off 7 bases at V and 0 bases at J, with 10 bases between the two ends. Looked up from germline, CDR1 is SGDLS and CDR2 is YYNGEE. The CDR3 runs to 14 residues.